The subject of this entry is one T cell receptor beta chain. This specimen comes from a study of control samples from healthy donors and cancer patients. The assay was immunoSEQ multiplex PCR, and TCRdb's table has in-frame clones only and misses some. This table holds about 120,000 clones, around 87% found once. Germline V gene data show CDR1 as LGHDT and CDR2 as YNNKEL (reference sequence). J lost 5 bases, V lost 4 bases, and 21 bases had no gene match. This CDR3 comprises 21 residues. The sequencing input was PBMCs. This clonotype was sampled from a woman between 45 and 60 years old with colorectal cancer. The chain couples TRBV3-1 (or the pseudogene TRBV3-2) to TRBJ2-2, with TRBD2 matching 11 bases. This chain's CDR3 is CASSPWVLTSGRKGLTGELFF. The CDR3 DNA reads TGTGCCAGCAGCCCGTGGGTCCTTACTAGCGGGAGAAAAGGGCTGACCGGGGAGCTGTTTTTT.